This is a list of T cell receptor beta chains from one sample in a study of metastatic and nonmetastatic thyroid tumors. TCRdb re-clonotyped the PCR reads through MiXCR. The repertoire holds around 28,000 clones, with about a sixth as singletons. Sequences were obtained from blood. These receptors were collected from a female donor with papillary thyroid cancer or a benign thyroid nodule (not recorded which). Some clones in this sample may be carry-over from other donors' samples. Both conserved end residues are part of each CDR3. The D gene is left open where the match is weak. Clone size is given for some rows only: seen once, a few or many times, or a class if the clone is expanded.

v_call: TRBV28; clone_size: medium-sized; j_call: TRBJ1-5; d_call: -; cdr3_nt: TGTGCCAGCAGTTTTCGAGGACAGCCAAATCAGCCCCAGCATTTT; cdr3_aa: CASSFRGQPNQPQHF
v_call: TRBV15; clone_size: -; j_call: TRBJ2-7; d_call: -; cdr3_nt: TGTGCCACCAGCAGCGAACCGACAGGATACTCCCACGATCAGTACTTC; cdr3_aa: CATSSEPTGYSHDQYF
v_call: TRBV19; clone_size: -; j_call: TRBJ1-2; d_call: -; cdr3_nt: TGTGCCAGTAGTATTGACTATGGCTACACCTTC; cdr3_aa: CASSIDYGYTF
v_call: TRBV5-6; clone_size: -; j_call: TRBJ2-5; d_call: -; cdr3_nt: TGTGCCAGCAGCCGGGGGAAACGCCAGGCTCAAGAGACCCAGTACTTC; cdr3_aa: CASSRGKRQAQETQYF
v_call: TRBV6-5; clone_size: -; j_call: TRBJ1-1; d_call: -; cdr3_nt: TGTGCCAGCAGTTCCCGGGACGTACTCACTGAAGCTTTCTTT; cdr3_aa: CASSSRDVLTEAFF
v_call: TRBV2; clone_size: many; j_call: TRBJ2-2; d_call: TRBD1; cdr3_nt: TGTGCCAGCAGCCTGGACAGGGGGCCCACCGGGGAGCTGTTTTTT; cdr3_aa: CASSLDRGPTGELFF
v_call: TRBV4-2; clone_size: -; j_call: TRBJ2-5; d_call: -; cdr3_nt: TGTGCCAGCAGCCAAGATTTCGAGGGGGACCAGGGGGAGACCCAGTACTTC; cdr3_aa: CASSQDFEGDQGETQYF
v_call: TRBV2; clone_size: medium-sized; j_call: TRBJ2-7; d_call: -; cdr3_nt: TGTGCCAGCAGTGAAGAAGGGTACGAGCAGTACTTC; cdr3_aa: CASSEEGYEQYF
v_call: TRBV28; clone_size: many; j_call: TRBJ1-5; d_call: -; cdr3_nt: TGTGCCAGCAGCCTCCGATCGAATCAGCCCCAGCATTTT; cdr3_aa: CASSLRSNQPQHF
v_call: TRBV12-3/TRBV12-4; clone_size: many; j_call: TRBJ1-4; d_call: -; cdr3_nt: TGTGCCAGCAGTTTAGCAAATCATAATGAAAAACTGTTTTTT; cdr3_aa: CASSLANHNEKLFF
v_call: TRBV19; clone_size: many; j_call: TRBJ2-5; d_call: -; cdr3_nt: TGTGCCAGTAGTATAGGGGAACACAGGACCCAGTACTTC; cdr3_aa: CASSIGEHRTQYF
v_call: TRBV25-1; clone_size: many; j_call: TRBJ1-6; d_call: TRBD1; cdr3_nt: TGTGCCAGCAGTGAAATCGGACAGGCTAATTCACCCCTCCACTTT; cdr3_aa: CASSEIGQANSPLHF
v_call: TRBV28; clone_size: medium-sized; j_call: TRBJ2-1; d_call: -; cdr3_nt: TGTGCCAGCAGTTGGGGCAGGGGAGCCTACAATGAGCAGTTCTTC; cdr3_aa: CASSWGRGAYNEQFF
v_call: TRBV15; clone_size: few; j_call: TRBJ2-4; d_call: -; cdr3_nt: TGTGCCACCAGCAGAGATTTACCGGGACCTGGGGCCAAAAACATTCAGTACTTC; cdr3_aa: CATSRDLPGPGAKNIQYF
v_call: TRBV18; clone_size: few; j_call: TRBJ2-7; d_call: -; cdr3_nt: TGTGCCAGCTCACCACAGGACAGCTCCTACGAGCAGTACTTC; cdr3_aa: CASSPQDSSYEQYF
v_call: TRBV11-2; clone_size: few; j_call: TRBJ2-1; d_call: -; cdr3_nt: TGTGCCAGCAGCTTAGGTCGGGGGCCCTACAATGAGCAGTTCTTC; cdr3_aa: CASSLGRGPYNEQFF
v_call: TRBV27; clone_size: few; j_call: TRBJ2-7; d_call: -; cdr3_nt: TGTGCCAGCAGCCAAGATTCCCAGGGATCTAGGGAGCAGTACTTC; cdr3_aa: CASSQDSQGSREQYF
v_call: TRBV15; clone_size: few; j_call: TRBJ1-2; d_call: -; cdr3_nt: TGTGCCACCAGCAGCAGTAACGTAGCTAACTATGGCTACACCTTC; cdr3_aa: CATSSSNVANYGYTF
v_call: TRBV7-2; clone_size: many; j_call: TRBJ1-2; d_call: -; cdr3_nt: TGTGCCAGCAGCCCAGACAGTAACTATGGCTACACCTTC; cdr3_aa: CASSPDSNYGYTF
v_call: TRBV28; clone_size: medium-sized; j_call: TRBJ1-3; d_call: -; cdr3_nt: TGTGCCAGCAACGAAGGGTCCAGGGCGCTCGGAAACACCATATATTTT; cdr3_aa: CASNEGSRALGNTIYF
v_call: TRBV4-2; clone_size: many; j_call: TRBJ1-2; d_call: -; cdr3_nt: TGTGCCAGCAGCCAAGAGCGAGGGACCGTGGGCTATGGCTACACCTTC; cdr3_aa: CASSQERGTVGYGYTF
v_call: TRBV19; clone_size: few; j_call: TRBJ1-5; d_call: TRBD1; cdr3_nt: TGTGCCAGTAGTATAAGTCAGGGGGGTCAGCCCCAGCATTTT; cdr3_aa: CASSISQGGQPQHF
v_call: TRBV18; clone_size: many; j_call: TRBJ2-3; d_call: -; cdr3_nt: TGTGCCAGCTCACCCCCAGGCACAGATACGCAGTATTTT; cdr3_aa: CASSPPGTDTQYF
v_call: TRBV7-9; clone_size: many; j_call: TRBJ2-3; d_call: -; cdr3_nt: TGTGCCAGCAGCCCGCGGGTCCCCAAGGCAGATACGCAGTATTTT; cdr3_aa: CASSPRVPKADTQYF
v_call: TRBV3-1; clone_size: many; j_call: TRBJ2-2; d_call: TRBD2; cdr3_nt: TGTGCCAGCAGAACCGGGACTAGCGGGGCCGGGGAGCTGTTTTTT; cdr3_aa: CASRTGTSGAGELFF
v_call: TRBV18; clone_size: many; j_call: TRBJ2-7; d_call: -; cdr3_nt: TGTGCCAGCTCACCAGAACAGGGCTCTTCTGGCGAGCAGTACTTC; cdr3_aa: CASSPEQGSSGEQYF
v_call: TRBV6-5; clone_size: medium-sized; j_call: TRBJ2-1; d_call: TRBD1; cdr3_nt: TGTGCCAGCAGTGACCCGAGGGGACAGGGTTTTTTAAATGAGCAGTTCTTC; cdr3_aa: CASSDPRGQGFLNEQFF
v_call: TRBV6-1; clone_size: many; j_call: TRBJ1-2; d_call: -; cdr3_nt: TGTGCCAGCAAGGGACACGGGCAGAACACCTATGGCTACACCTTC; cdr3_aa: CASKGHGQNTYGYTF
v_call: TRBV19; clone_size: many; j_call: TRBJ2-3; d_call: -; cdr3_nt: TGTGCCAGTAGTTTGCGGGTTACTAGCACAGATACGCAGTATTTT; cdr3_aa: CASSLRVTSTDTQYF
v_call: TRBV3-1; clone_size: many; j_call: TRBJ2-3; d_call: TRBD2; cdr3_nt: TGTGCCAGCAGCCAAGGGACCGGACTAGCGGGGATTAGCACAGATACGCAGTATTTT; cdr3_aa: CASSQGTGLAGISTDTQYF
v_call: TRBV9; clone_size: -; j_call: TRBJ2-3; d_call: -; cdr3_nt: TGTGCCAGCAGCGGGATTAGGACACCTATCAGCACAGATACGCAGTATTTT; cdr3_aa: CASSGIRTPISTDTQYF
v_call: TRBV28; clone_size: -; j_call: TRBJ2-3; d_call: TRBD1; cdr3_nt: TGTGCCAGCCCTCCCCGACAGGGGAACAAGGATACGCAGTATTTT; cdr3_aa: CASPPRQGNKDTQYF
v_call: TRBV7-8; clone_size: many; j_call: TRBJ1-2; d_call: -; cdr3_nt: TGTGCCAGCAGCTCGGGCCGGGGGACCTATGGCTACACCTTC; cdr3_aa: CASSSGRGTYGYTF
v_call: TRBV28; clone_size: medium-sized; j_call: TRBJ1-4; d_call: TRBD1; cdr3_nt: TGTGCCAGCAGTTCCCCGACAGGGTATCGAGAAAAACTGTTTTTT; cdr3_aa: CASSSPTGYREKLFF
v_call: TRBV20-1; clone_size: -; j_call: TRBJ1-2; d_call: -; cdr3_nt: TGCAGTGCTAGACCCCAGATTCTGCATGGCTACACCTTC; cdr3_aa: CSARPQILHGYTF
v_call: TRBV25-1; clone_size: -; j_call: TRBJ2-7; d_call: TRBD1; cdr3_nt: TGTGCCAGCAGTGAAAATCCCGGGACAGGGATTTTCCACGAGCAGTACTTC; cdr3_aa: CASSENPGTGIFHEQYF
v_call: TRBV9; clone_size: -; j_call: TRBJ2-2; d_call: TRBD2; cdr3_nt: TGTGCCAGCAGTGCACCGGGACTAGCGACCGGGAAGCTGTTTTTT; cdr3_aa: CASSAPGLATGKLFF
v_call: TRBV11-3; clone_size: -; j_call: TRBJ2-3; d_call: -; cdr3_nt: TGTGCCAGCAGCTTCGTAGGGGCGGGTGAGCAGTATTTT; cdr3_aa: CASSFVGAGEQYF
v_call: TRBV7-6; clone_size: many; j_call: TRBJ2-2; d_call: TRBD2; cdr3_nt: TGTGCCAGCAGCTTAGGACAAGGAGCGGGAGTTGACACCGGGGAGCTGTTTTTT; cdr3_aa: CASSLGQGAGVDTGELFF